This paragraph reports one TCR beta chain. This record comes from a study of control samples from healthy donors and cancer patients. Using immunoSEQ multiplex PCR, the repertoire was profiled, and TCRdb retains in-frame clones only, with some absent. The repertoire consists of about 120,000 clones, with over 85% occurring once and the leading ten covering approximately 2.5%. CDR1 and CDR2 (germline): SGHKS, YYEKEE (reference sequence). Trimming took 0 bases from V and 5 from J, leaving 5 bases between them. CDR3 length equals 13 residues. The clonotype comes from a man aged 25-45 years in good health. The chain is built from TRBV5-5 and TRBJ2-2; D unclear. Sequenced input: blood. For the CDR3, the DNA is TGTGCCAGCAGCTTGGGCGGTACCGGGGAGCTGTTTTTT. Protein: CASSLGGTGELFF.